These 2 T cell receptor beta chains were all obtained from the same sample, sequenced in a study of blood T cell repertoires in COVID-19. This table comes from immunoSEQ multiplex PCR, and its TCRdb copy is limited to in-frame clones, with some not included. Of around 140,000 clones in the sample, approximately 86% are singletons; the top ten hold about an eighth. Sequencing input: peripheral blood. These receptors were obtained from a woman aged 70-85 years with COVID-19, enrolled during active disease.

This rearrangement joins TRBV10-1 to TRBJ2-3; D unclear. The CDR3 runs to 13 residues. The V gene lost 8 bases and the J gene lost 1 base, with 10 bases spanning the gap. Germline assignment: CDR1 WNHNN and CDR2 SYGVQD (reference sequence). The CDR3 DNA reads as TGCGCCAGCCGTCCGTCGGGCACAGATACGCAGTATTTT. It yields the protein CASRPSGTDTQYF.

J is TRBJ2-2 and V is TRBV5-1; TRBD2 aligns across 9 bases. Germline values: CDR1 SGHRS, CDR2 YFSETQ. CDR3 length: 17 amino acids. V shed 4 bases and J 7 bases; nucleotides not matched to a gene: 14. CDR3 sequence (DNA): TGCGCCAGCAGCCAGACGGGGACTAGCTCGGGGTACGGGGAGCTGTTTTTT. Translated, it gives CASSQTGTSSGYGELFF.